Listed below are T cell receptor beta chains from one sample, sequenced in a study of cytomegalovirus exposure and HLA in healthy donors. Sequencing was performed with immunoSEQ multiplex PCR; in TCRdb, only in-frame clones are kept and a portion is missing. The sample has around 190,000 clones; 86% are singletons. Sample: PBMCs. The origin of the receptors is a woman between 18 and 29 years old in good health and CMV-seronegative. Each CDR3 is given with its conserved first and last residue. Fields, in order: CDR3 protein, CDR3 DNA, V gene, clone size, D gene, J gene. A D gene is named only where the DNA matches it firmly. For some rows the clone size is stated as once, few or many, or as a class when expanded; others skip it.

CDR3 protein: CASSPGGFRAGELFF
CDR3 DNA: TGTGCCAGCAGCCCGGGCGGGTTTAGAGCCGGGGAGCTGTTTTTT
V gene: TRBV5-4
clone size: .
D gene: .
J gene: TRBJ2-2

CDR3 protein: CSVGGGDPDTQYF
CDR3 DNA: TGCAGCGTGGGAGGGGGGGACCCAGATACGCAGTATTTT
V gene: TRBV29-1
clone size: .
D gene: .
J gene: TRBJ2-3

CDR3 protein: CASSQEGDYASYEQYF
CDR3 DNA: TGCGCCAGCAGCCAAGAAGGGGATTACGCTTCCTACGAGCAGTACTTC
V gene: TRBV4-1
clone size: .
D gene: .
J gene: TRBJ2-7

CDR3 protein: CASSPTGQGGDISYEQYF
CDR3 DNA: TGTGCCAGCAGTCCGACCGGCCAGGGGGGCGATATATCCTACGAGCAGTACTTC
V gene: TRBV27
clone size: .
D gene: .
J gene: TRBJ2-7

CDR3 protein: CASRASGQETQYF
CDR3 DNA: TGCGCCAGCAGGGCTAGCGGCCAAGAGACCCAGTACTTC
V gene: TRBV5-1
clone size: .
D gene: TRBD2
J gene: TRBJ2-5

CDR3 protein: CAIRDGSGPAGANVLTF
CDR3 DNA: TGTGCCATCCGGGATGGCAGTGGGCCGGCTGGGGCCAACGTCCTGACTTTC
V gene: TRBV28
clone size: .
D gene: .
J gene: TRBJ2-6

CDR3 protein: CASRFTRDTGELFF
CDR3 DNA: TGTGCCAGCCGATTCACACGGGACACCGGGGAGCTGTTTTTT
V gene: TRBV25-1
clone size: .
D gene: .
J gene: TRBJ2-2

CDR3 protein: CASSSGYYGYTF
CDR3 DNA: TGCGCCAGCAGCTCAGGTTATTATGGCTACACCTTC
V gene: TRBV5-1
clone size: once
D gene: .
J gene: TRBJ1-2

CDR3 protein: CASSEETSGEETQYF
CDR3 DNA: TGTGCCAGCAGTGAAGAGACTAGCGGGGAAGAGACCCAGTACTTC
V gene: TRBV2
clone size: .
D gene: TRBD2
J gene: TRBJ2-5

CDR3 protein: CASHQGFSEAFF
CDR3 DNA: TGTGCTTCCCACCAGGGGTTCTCTGAAGCTTTCTTT
V gene: TRBV30
clone size: few
D gene: .
J gene: TRBJ1-1

CDR3 protein: CASSTLTATDTQYF
CDR3 DNA: TGTGCCAGTAGTACTCTGACAGCAACAGATACGCAGTATTTT
V gene: TRBV19
clone size: .
D gene: .
J gene: TRBJ2-3

CDR3 protein: CASSQDTFFNYGYTF
CDR3 DNA: TGTGCCAGCTCCCAGGACACCTTCTTTAACTATGGCTACACCTTC
V gene: TRBV18
clone size: .
D gene: .
J gene: TRBJ1-2

CDR3 protein: CASSPSGGNYNEQFF
CDR3 DNA: TGTGCCAGCAGCCCCAGCGGGGGTAATTACAATGAGCAGTTCTTC
V gene: TRBV21-1
clone size: .
D gene: .
J gene: TRBJ2-1

CDR3 protein: CASMFRRGAGANVLTF
CDR3 DNA: TGTGCCAGTATGTTCCGCCGGGGGGCTGGGGCCAACGTCCTGACTTTC
V gene: TRBV19
clone size: .
D gene: TRBD2
J gene: TRBJ2-6

CDR3 protein: CASSKTGTAGIETQYF
CDR3 DNA: TGTGCCAGCTCAAAAACCGGGACAGCCGGAATAGAGACCCAGTACTTC
V gene: TRBV18
clone size: .
D gene: TRBD1
J gene: TRBJ2-5

CDR3 protein: CASADSDMAFF
CDR3 DNA: TGTGCCAGCGCGGACAGCGATATGGCTTTCTTT
V gene: TRBV7-6
clone size: many
D gene: .
J gene: TRBJ1-1

CDR3 protein: CASSPGQGLPTDTQYF
CDR3 DNA: TGTGCCAGCAGCCCGGGACAGGGGCTACCCACAGATACGCAGTATTTT
V gene: TRBV7-6
clone size: .
D gene: TRBD1
J gene: TRBJ2-3

CDR3 protein: CASSERESSGANVLTF
CDR3 DNA: TGTGCCAGCAGTGAGCGGGAGAGCTCTGGGGCCAACGTCCTGACTTTC
V gene: TRBV6-4
clone size: many
D gene: TRBD2
J gene: TRBJ2-6

CDR3 protein: CAWSTLAGTYNEQFF
CDR3 DNA: TGTGCCTGGAGTACTTTAGCGGGAACCTACAATGAGCAGTTCTTC
V gene: TRBV30
clone size: .
D gene: TRBD2
J gene: TRBJ2-1

CDR3 protein: CASSKAGGWGIQYF
CDR3 DNA: TGTGCCAGCAGCAAAGCTGGGGGGTGGGGCATTCAGTACTTC
V gene: TRBV21-1
clone size: once
D gene: .
J gene: TRBJ2-4

CDR3 protein: CASSRGAGEETQYF
CDR3 DNA: TGTGCCAGCAGTAGGGGGGCGGGGGAAGAGACCCAGTACTTC
V gene: TRBV6-6
clone size: .
D gene: .
J gene: TRBJ2-5

CDR3 protein: CASSVASGGYGYTF
CDR3 DNA: TGTGCCAGCAGCGTAGCTTCGGGGGGCTATGGCTACACCTTC
V gene: TRBV9
clone size: .
D gene: .
J gene: TRBJ1-2

CDR3 protein: CASSLDPGGGASTDTQYF
CDR3 DNA: TGTGCCAGCAGCTTAGATCCGGGGGGAGGGGCAAGCACAGATACGCAGTATTTT
V gene: TRBV7-6
clone size: .
D gene: TRBD2
J gene: TRBJ2-3

CDR3 protein: CASSENWGPNYGYTF
CDR3 DNA: TGTGCCAGCAGTGAAAATTGGGGCCCGAACTATGGCTACACCTTC
V gene: TRBV6-1
clone size: .
D gene: .
J gene: TRBJ1-2

CDR3 protein: CASSPLSTGRQETQYF
CDR3 DNA: TGTGCCAGCAGTCCCCTTTCAACAGGTCGCCAAGAGACCCAGTACTTC
V gene: TRBV27
clone size: .
D gene: .
J gene: TRBJ2-5

CDR3 protein: CASSLWRDQETQYF
CDR3 DNA: TGCGCCAGCAGCTTGTGGCGGGATCAAGAGACCCAGTACTTC
V gene: TRBV5-1
clone size: .
D gene: .
J gene: TRBJ2-5

CDR3 protein: CSDSPPRGYTF
CDR3 DNA: TGCAGTGACTCTCCCCCGAGGGGCTACACCTTC
V gene: TRBV20-1
clone size: .
D gene: .
J gene: TRBJ1-2

CDR3 protein: CASSQDLRQPSYEQYF
CDR3 DNA: TGCGCCAGCAGCCAAGATCTCAGACAGCCTTCCTACGAGCAGTACTTC
V gene: TRBV4-1
clone size: .
D gene: .
J gene: TRBJ2-7

CDR3 protein: CASRAGGSYEQYF
CDR3 DNA: TGTGCCAGTAGGGCGGGGGGTTCCTACGAGCAGTACTTC
V gene: TRBV25-1
clone size: .
D gene: TRBD2
J gene: TRBJ2-7

CDR3 protein: CASSLSMYTEAFF
CDR3 DNA: TGTGCCAGCAGCTTATCCATGTACACTGAAGCTTTCTTT
V gene: TRBV7-9
clone size: .
D gene: .
J gene: TRBJ1-1

CDR3 protein: CASRGRGSYGYTF
CDR3 DNA: TGTGCCTCCAGGGGGCGAGGTAGCTATGGCTACACCTTC
V gene: TRBV30
clone size: .
D gene: TRBD1
J gene: TRBJ1-2

CDR3 protein: CASSLSGATIPHGYTF
CDR3 DNA: TGTGCCAGCAGTTTATCAGGCGCCACTATACCACATGGCTACACCTTC
V gene: TRBV27
clone size: once
D gene: .
J gene: TRBJ1-2

CDR3 protein: CATGTGSYEQYF
CDR3 DNA: TGTGCCACCGGGACAGGGTCCTACGAGCAGTACTTC
V gene: TRBV19
clone size: .
D gene: TRBD1
J gene: TRBJ2-7

CDR3 protein: CSVMLAGAEETQYF
CDR3 DNA: TGCAGCGTGATGCTAGCGGGAGCGGAGGAGACCCAGTACTTC
V gene: TRBV29-1
clone size: .
D gene: TRBD2
J gene: TRBJ2-5

CDR3 protein: CSVSPRETQYF
CDR3 DNA: TGCAGTGTTAGCCCGAGGGAGACCCAGTACTTC
V gene: TRBV20-1
clone size: .
D gene: .
J gene: TRBJ2-5

CDR3 protein: CASSLEDGGPEAFF
CDR3 DNA: TGTGCCAGCAGCTTAGAGGATGGCGGCCCTGAAGCTTTCTTT
V gene: TRBV7-8
clone size: .
D gene: .
J gene: TRBJ1-1

CDR3 protein: CASSLELQSYEQYF
CDR3 DNA: TGTGCCAGCAGCTTAGAGTTACAGTCCTACGAGCAGTACTTC
V gene: TRBV11-2
clone size: once
D gene: .
J gene: TRBJ2-7

CDR3 protein: CASSYRGGATEAFF
CDR3 DNA: TGTGCCAGCAGCTATCGGGGAGGGGCGACTGAAGCTTTCTTT
V gene: TRBV6-5
clone size: .
D gene: .
J gene: TRBJ1-1

CDR3 protein: CASSLRDLTGGNEQYF
CDR3 DNA: TGTGCCAGCAGCTTGAGAGACCTGACAGGGGGAAACGAGCAGTACTTC
V gene: TRBV11-2
clone size: .
D gene: TRBD1
J gene: TRBJ2-7

CDR3 protein: CASSFTGTGLGDLVNTEAFF
CDR3 DNA: TGTGCCAGCAGCTTTACCGGGACAGGGTTAGGGGACTTGGTCAACACTGAAGCTTTCTTT
V gene: TRBV7-3
clone size: .
D gene: TRBD1
J gene: TRBJ1-1

CDR3 protein: CASSQDPKNIQYF
CDR3 DNA: TGTGCCAGCAGTCAGGATCCCAAAAACATTCAGTACTTC
V gene: TRBV27
clone size: .
D gene: .
J gene: TRBJ2-4

CDR3 protein: CATSTSVTDTQYF
CDR3 DNA: TGTGCCACCAGCACCTCCGTGACAGATACGCAGTATTTT
V gene: TRBV15
clone size: .
D gene: .
J gene: TRBJ2-3

CDR3 protein: CAWDRGDEQYF
CDR3 DNA: TGTGCCTGGGACAGGGGCGACGAGCAGTACTTC
V gene: TRBV30
clone size: .
D gene: TRBD1
J gene: TRBJ2-7

CDR3 protein: CASSLGAQARNEQFF
CDR3 DNA: TGTGCCAGCAGCTTAGGGGCCCAGGCAAGGAATGAGCAGTTCTTC
V gene: TRBV7-6
clone size: .
D gene: .
J gene: TRBJ2-1

CDR3 protein: CASSSTSSGGAFIHTQYF
CDR3 DNA: TGCGCCAGCAGCTCAACGTCTAGCGGGGGGGCCTTTATCCATACGCAGTATTTT
V gene: TRBV5-1
clone size: .
D gene: TRBD2
J gene: TRBJ2-3

CDR3 protein: CASSSTGVLGYGYTF
CDR3 DNA: TGTGCCAGCAGTTCCACAGGGGTGTTAGGCTATGGCTACACCTTC
V gene: TRBV2
clone size: .
D gene: TRBD1
J gene: TRBJ1-2

CDR3 protein: CASSLVPDRGVVWGGYTF
CDR3 DNA: TGTGCCAGCAGCTTAGTCCCTGACAGGGGAGTGGTATGGGGTGGCTACACCTTC
V gene: TRBV7-9
clone size: .
D gene: TRBD1
J gene: TRBJ1-2

CDR3 protein: CASSRPGQGYEQYF
CDR3 DNA: TGTGCCAGTAGTCGTCCGGGACAGGGATACGAGCAGTACTTC
V gene: TRBV19
clone size: few
D gene: TRBD1
J gene: TRBJ2-7

CDR3 protein: CASSVGVGVHQPQHF
CDR3 DNA: TGTGCCAGCAGCGTAGGAGTAGGGGTCCACCAGCCCCAGCATTTT
V gene: TRBV9
clone size: .
D gene: .
J gene: TRBJ1-5

CDR3 protein: CASSESGMGQPQHF
CDR3 DNA: TGTGCCAGCAGTGAGTCGGGGATGGGTCAGCCCCAGCATTTT
V gene: TRBV2
clone size: .
D gene: .
J gene: TRBJ1-5

CDR3 protein: CASSLFSAGSANTGELFF
CDR3 DNA: TGTGCCAGCAGCCTCTTTAGTGCCGGTTCCGCGAACACCGGGGAGCTGTTTTTT
V gene: TRBV27
clone size: .
D gene: .
J gene: TRBJ2-2

CDR3 protein: CAVRDSGLGSYEQYF
CDR3 DNA: TGTGCCGTCCGGGACAGCGGTTTGGGGTCCTACGAGCAGTACTTC
V gene: TRBV6-5
clone size: few
D gene: TRBD1
J gene: TRBJ2-7

CDR3 protein: CASSEAPPGGREKLFF
CDR3 DNA: TGTGCCAGCAGTGAAGCTCCCCCAGGGGGCCGTGAAAAACTGTTTTTT
V gene: TRBV6-1
clone size: .
D gene: TRBD1
J gene: TRBJ1-4

CDR3 protein: CAWSRQGTDEQYF
CDR3 DNA: TGTGCCTGGAGTCGACAGGGAACTGACGAGCAGTACTTC
V gene: TRBV30
clone size: .
D gene: TRBD1
J gene: TRBJ2-7